This T cell receptor (beta chain) was recorded in a study of blood T cells in healthy people across ages. Primers used in a second PCR of roughly 6 to 11 cycles were a sample-barcoded 5' primer and a J-beta primer mix. Carrying 12 random nucleotides, a template-switch adaptor labeled each individual cDNA molecule. Via MiXCR, TCRdb re-called the 5' RACE reads, giving one row per CDR3 protein. Of about 380,000 distinct CDR3 sequences listed, 45% to 65% were seen once; the top ten hold 45% to 55%. CDR3 size: 17 residues. The ends lost 0 bases at V and 4 bases at J; junction bases unmatched: 8. Germline CDR1 and CDR2: SQVTM and ANQGSEA. Total RNA amounts of at least 6 micrograms were extracted per sample.

V is TRBV29-1 and J is TRBJ2-1, with 11 bases that match TRBD2. Sample: blood. The sequence came from a man aged 60-69 years in good health. The CDR3: CSVEDSTSGTLYNEQFF. Here the CDR3 DNA reads TGCAGCGTTGAAGATTCGACTAGCGGGACCCTATACAATGAGCAGTTCTTC.